Following are 3 T cell receptor beta chains from one sample sequenced in a study of stem cell transplantation in POMP-related autoinflammatory disease. Measured with immunoSEQ multiplex PCR; TCRdb has only the in-frame clones, and not every one. The sample consists of 20,000 to 30,000 clones, 82% of them appearing once. The material sequenced was CD4+ T cells from PBMCs, taken before stem cell transplantation. These receptors were collected from a human donor with POMP-related autoinflammation and immune dysregulation (PRAID).

The J gene is TRBJ2-5, the V gene TRBV6-5, with D uncertain. The end of the DNA fits TRBJ2-7 better, so the J call may be wrong. CDR1 is MNHEY and CDR2 is SVGAGI in the germline V gene. The CDR3 is 15 residues long. Here the CDR3 DNA reads TGTGCCAGCAGTTACAGGCAAGTCGATGACTACGAGCAGTACTTC. Encoded protein: CASSYRQVDDYEQYF.

V and J are TRBV7-9 and TRBJ1-1; 7 bases align to TRBD1. Germline-derived CDR1 and CDR2 are SEHNR and FQNEAQ (reference sequence). V shed 1 base, J shed 1 base, and the junction held 9 bases outside the gene matches. The CDR3 runs to 17 residues. In DNA, the CDR3 is TGTGCCAGCAGCTTAGACCGTACCAGGGGGAAGAACACTGAAGCTTTCTTT. Protein: CASSLDRTRGKNTEAFF.

This clone was counted only a few times. DNA for the CDR3: TGTGCCAGCAGCCCGGGCGGTTACGAGCAGTACTTC. It codes for CASSPGGYEQYF. The genes are TRBV7-3 and TRBJ2-7; D not resolved. V lost 5 bases to trimming and J lost 4 bases, with 9 bases between them. In germline, CDR1 is SGHTA, CDR2 FQGTGA. The length of the CDR3 is 12 residues. Looking up the rest from reference TRBV7-3 and TRBJ2-7 gives the full variable domain: GAGVSQTPSNKVTEKGKYVELRCDPISGHTALYWYRQSLGQGPEFLIYFQGTGAADDSGLPNDRFFAVRPEGSVSTLKIQRTERGDSAVYLCASSPGGYEQYFGPGTRLTVT.